What follows is one T cell receptor (beta chain) and its context. What it recognizes is unknown. Trimming took 5 bases from V and 8 from J, leaving 10 bases between them. Germline CDR1 LNHDA, CDR2 SQIVND (reference sequence). This CDR3 is built from 12 residues. The sample belongs to a study of OX40 agonist ivuxolimab in advanced cancers. About the study: Patients were given ivuxolimab, an antibody that agonizes OX40 (CD134). The study reported partial responses in three patients: one hepatocellular carcinoma, two cutaneous melanoma.

Findings of the study overall: CD8+ T cells showed, on average, more clonal expansion than CD4+ cells.

The assay was immunoSEQ multiplex PCR, and TCRdb's table has in-frame clones only and misses some. The sample carries tens of thousands of clones, approximately 86% recorded once. Here the sequenced sample was CD4+ or CD8+ T cells sorted from blood, taken in a trial of the OX40 agonist ivuxolimab. The chain links TRBV19 to TRBJ2-1; D is undetermined. The clonotype was recovered from an adult with an advanced solid tumor such as melanoma, head and neck, liver or kidney cancer. In nucleotides, the CDR3 is TGTGCCAGTAGTCCCCAATTCGATGAGCAGTTCTTC. It translates to CASSPQFDEQFF.